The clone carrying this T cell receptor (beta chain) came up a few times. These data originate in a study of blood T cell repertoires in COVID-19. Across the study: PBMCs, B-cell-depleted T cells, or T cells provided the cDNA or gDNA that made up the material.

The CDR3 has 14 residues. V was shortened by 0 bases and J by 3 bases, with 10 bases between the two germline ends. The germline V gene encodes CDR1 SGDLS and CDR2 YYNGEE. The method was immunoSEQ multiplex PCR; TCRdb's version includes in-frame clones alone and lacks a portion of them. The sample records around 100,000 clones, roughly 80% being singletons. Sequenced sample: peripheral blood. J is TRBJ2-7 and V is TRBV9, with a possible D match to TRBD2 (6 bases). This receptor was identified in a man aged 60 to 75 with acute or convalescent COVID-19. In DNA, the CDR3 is TGTGCCAGCAGCGTAGCGGGAGAAAGCTACGAGCAGTACTTC. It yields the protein CASSVAGESYEQYF.